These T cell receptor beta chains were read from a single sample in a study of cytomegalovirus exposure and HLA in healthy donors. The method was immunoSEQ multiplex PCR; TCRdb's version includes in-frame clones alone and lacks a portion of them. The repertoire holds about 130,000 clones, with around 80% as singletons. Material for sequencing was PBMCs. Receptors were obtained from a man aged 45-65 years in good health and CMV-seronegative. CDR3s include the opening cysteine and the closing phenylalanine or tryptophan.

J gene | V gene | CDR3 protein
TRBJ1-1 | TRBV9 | CASSAPGTGEAFF
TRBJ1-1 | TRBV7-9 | CASSFPGGGPEAFF
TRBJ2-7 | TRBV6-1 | CASSRGLGDYEQYF
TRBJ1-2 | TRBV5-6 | CASSFLRTGDYGYTF
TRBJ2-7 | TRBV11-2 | CASSLPGYEQYF
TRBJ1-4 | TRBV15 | CATSRSSNTGVGSEKLFF
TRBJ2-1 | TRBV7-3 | CASSQFSYNEQFF
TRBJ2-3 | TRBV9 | CASSLYTDTQYF
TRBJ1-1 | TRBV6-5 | CASNGPGEAFF
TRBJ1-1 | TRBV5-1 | CASSLRRHELNTEAFF
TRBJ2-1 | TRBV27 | CASSSGLLPNEQFF
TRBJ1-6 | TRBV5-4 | CASSSRQGTDSPLHF
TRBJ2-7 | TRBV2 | CASNSPRGQGTKYF
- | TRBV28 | CASSLLRGTGELFF
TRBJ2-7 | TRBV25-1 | CASSSAGDTAYF
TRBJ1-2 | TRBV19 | CASRVGRSGYGYTF
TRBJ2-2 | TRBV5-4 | CASSTLKGPSPGELFF
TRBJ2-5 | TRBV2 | CASLQQETQYF
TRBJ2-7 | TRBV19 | CASSPSIGGPHEQYF
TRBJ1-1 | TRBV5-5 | CASSLGGTVRNTEAFF
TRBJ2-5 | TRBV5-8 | CASSFSGGLETQYF
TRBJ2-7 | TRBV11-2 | CASSQLWAGPEQYF
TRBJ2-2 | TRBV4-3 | CASSQGNRGSNTGELFF
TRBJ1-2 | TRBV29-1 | CSDYLQGAGDGYTF
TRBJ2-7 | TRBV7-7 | CASSLFIQGEQYF
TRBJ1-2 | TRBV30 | CAWSSKTLPNPYGYTF
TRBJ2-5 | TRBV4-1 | CASSHPSGVGETQYF
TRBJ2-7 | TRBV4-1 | CASSQGVLGRYEQYF
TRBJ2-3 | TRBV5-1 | CASSRTGLTDTQYF
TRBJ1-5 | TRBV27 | CASSLNSDSNQPQHF
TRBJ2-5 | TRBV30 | CAWSVRYSSLQGIKTQYF
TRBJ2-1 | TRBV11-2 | CASSRQGAYNEQFF
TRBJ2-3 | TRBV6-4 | CASSDSSGGPDTQYF
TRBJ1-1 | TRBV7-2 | CASSSGQFTEAFF
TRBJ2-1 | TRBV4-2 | CASSPGLAGEGEQFF
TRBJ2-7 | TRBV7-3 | CASSLGRDYEQYF
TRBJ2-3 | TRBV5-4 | CASSWGGEDTQYF
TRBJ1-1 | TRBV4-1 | CASSLRGLNTEAFF
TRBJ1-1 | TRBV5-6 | CASSLRMVPEAFF
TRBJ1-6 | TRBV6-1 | CASHLAGNSPLHF
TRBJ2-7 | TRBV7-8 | CASSALLQGPSYEQYF
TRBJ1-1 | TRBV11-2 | CASSLTGTAKGLNTEAFF